This paragraph reports one T cell receptor (beta chain). What it binds is not known. Trimming shortened V by 1 base and J by 4 bases, and 10 bases separated the two germline ends. The CDR3 is 14 amino acids. Germline V gene lookup returns CDR1 KGHSH and CDR2 LQKENI. The donors were in the roughly 120-subject validation cohort, distinct from the roughly 670-subject first cohort. This sample is part of a study of cytomegalovirus exposure and HLA in healthy donors. Sequencing used immunoSEQ multiplex PCR; TCRdb keeps in-frame clones, though not all of them. The data contain roughly 260,000 clones, roughly 89% of them singletons. General study results and limits: With high specificity and sensitivity, the classifier reportedly diagnosed cytomegalovirus status.

The material sequenced was PBMCs. V is TRBV18 and J is TRBJ1-2, with a possible D match to TRBD1 (6 bases). The source is a woman under 30 in good health and CMV-seronegative. Written as DNA, the CDR3 is TGTGCCAGCTCACCACTTCAGGACAGCTATGGCTACACCTTC. It is translated as CASSPLQDSYGYTF.